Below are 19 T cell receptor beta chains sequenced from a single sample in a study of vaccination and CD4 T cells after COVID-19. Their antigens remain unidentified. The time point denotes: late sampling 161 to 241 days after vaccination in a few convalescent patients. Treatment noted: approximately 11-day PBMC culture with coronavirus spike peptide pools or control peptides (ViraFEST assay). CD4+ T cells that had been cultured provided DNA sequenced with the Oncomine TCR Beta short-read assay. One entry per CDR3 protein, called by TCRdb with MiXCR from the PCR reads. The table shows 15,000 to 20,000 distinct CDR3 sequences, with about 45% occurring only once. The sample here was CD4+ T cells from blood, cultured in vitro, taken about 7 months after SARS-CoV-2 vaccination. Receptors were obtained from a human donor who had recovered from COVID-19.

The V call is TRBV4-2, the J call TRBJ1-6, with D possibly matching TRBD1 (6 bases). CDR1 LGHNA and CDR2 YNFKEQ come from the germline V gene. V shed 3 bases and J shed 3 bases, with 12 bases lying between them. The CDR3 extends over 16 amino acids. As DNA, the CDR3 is TGTGCCAGCAGCCAGGGGGGGGCTGTCTATAATTCACCCCTCCACTTT. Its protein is CASSQGGAVYNSPLHF.

As DNA, the CDR3 is TGCAGTGCTCTGGCTAGCACAGATACGCAGTATTTT. Translating it yields CSALASTDTQYF. The chain joins TRBV20-1 to TRBJ2-3, with D hard to call. CDR1 is DFQATT and CDR2 is SNEGSKA in the germline V gene (reference sequence). The CDR3 is 12 residues long. V was cut by 5 bases and J by 0 bases, with 6 bases left in between.

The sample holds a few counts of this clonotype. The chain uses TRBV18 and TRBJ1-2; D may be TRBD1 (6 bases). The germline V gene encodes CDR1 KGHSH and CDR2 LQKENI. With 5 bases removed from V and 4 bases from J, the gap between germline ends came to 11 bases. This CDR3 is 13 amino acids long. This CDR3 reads CASSWTASYGYTF. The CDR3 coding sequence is TGTGCCAGCTCATGGACAGCATCCTATGGCTACACCTTC.

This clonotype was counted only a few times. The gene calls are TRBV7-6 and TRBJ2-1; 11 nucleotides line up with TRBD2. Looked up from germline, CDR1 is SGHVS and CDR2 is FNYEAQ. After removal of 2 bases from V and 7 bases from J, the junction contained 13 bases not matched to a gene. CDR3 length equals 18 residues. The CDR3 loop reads CASSLRVVASGRRNEQFF. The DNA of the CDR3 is TGTGCCAGCAGCTTAAGGGTCGTAGCTAGCGGGAGGCGTAATGAGCAGTTCTTC.

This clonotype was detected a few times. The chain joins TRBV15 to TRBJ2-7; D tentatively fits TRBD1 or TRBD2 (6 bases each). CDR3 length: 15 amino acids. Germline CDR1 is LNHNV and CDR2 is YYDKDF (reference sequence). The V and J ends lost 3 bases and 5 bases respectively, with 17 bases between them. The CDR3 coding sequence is TGTGCCACCAGCAGGGGACTTTTACAGGGTAACGAGCAGTACTTC. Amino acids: CATSRGLLQGNEQYF. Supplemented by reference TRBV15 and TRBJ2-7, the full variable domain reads DAMVIQNPRYQVTQFGKPVTLSCSQTLNHNVMYWYQQKSSQAPKLLFHYYDKDFNNEADTPDNFQSRRPNTSFCFLDIRSPGLGDTAMYLCATSRGLLQGNEQYFGPGTRLTVT.

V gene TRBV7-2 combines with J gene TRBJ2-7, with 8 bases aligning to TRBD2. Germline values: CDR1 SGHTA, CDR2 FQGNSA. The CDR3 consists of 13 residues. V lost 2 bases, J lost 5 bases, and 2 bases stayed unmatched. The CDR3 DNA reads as TGTGCCAGCAGCTTAACTAGCGGAGACGAGCAGTACTTC. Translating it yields CASSLTSGDEQYF.

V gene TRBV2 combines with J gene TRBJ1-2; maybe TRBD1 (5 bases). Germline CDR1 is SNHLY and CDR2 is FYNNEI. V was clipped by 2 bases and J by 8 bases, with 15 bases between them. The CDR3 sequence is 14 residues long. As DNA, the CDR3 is TGTGCCAGCAGTGAAAGGTCAGGGACCGTCGGCTACACCTTC. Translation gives CASSERSGTVGYTF.

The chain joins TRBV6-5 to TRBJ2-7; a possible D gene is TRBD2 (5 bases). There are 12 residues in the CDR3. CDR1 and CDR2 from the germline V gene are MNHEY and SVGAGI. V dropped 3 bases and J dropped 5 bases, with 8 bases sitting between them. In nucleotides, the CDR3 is TGTGCCAGCAGTTATAACGGGGACGAGCAGTACTTC. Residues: CASSYNGDEQYF.

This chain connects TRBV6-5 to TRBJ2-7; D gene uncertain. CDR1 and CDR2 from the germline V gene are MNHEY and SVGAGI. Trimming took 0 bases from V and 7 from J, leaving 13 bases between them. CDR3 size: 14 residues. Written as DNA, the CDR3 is TGTGCCAGCAGTTACTCGGTCAGCTCTCGGGAGCAGTACTTC. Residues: CASSYSVSSREQYF.

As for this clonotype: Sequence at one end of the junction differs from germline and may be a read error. The CDR3 coding sequence is TGCGCCAGCAGCCAGCCGGCAGGAGATACGCAGTATTTT. Its protein is CASSQPAGDTQYF. The rearrangement uses TRBV7-3 and TRBJ2-3; D is uncertain. Germline CDR1 and CDR2: SGHTA and FQGTGA. The CDR3 extends over 13 amino acids.

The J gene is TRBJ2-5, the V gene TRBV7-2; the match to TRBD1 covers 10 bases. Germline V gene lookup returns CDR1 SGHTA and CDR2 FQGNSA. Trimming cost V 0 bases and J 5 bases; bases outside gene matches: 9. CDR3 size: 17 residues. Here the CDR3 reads CASSLALTGGLKETQYF. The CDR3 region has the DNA TGTGCCAGCAGCTTAGCTCTGACAGGGGGCTTGAAGGAGACCCAGTACTTC.

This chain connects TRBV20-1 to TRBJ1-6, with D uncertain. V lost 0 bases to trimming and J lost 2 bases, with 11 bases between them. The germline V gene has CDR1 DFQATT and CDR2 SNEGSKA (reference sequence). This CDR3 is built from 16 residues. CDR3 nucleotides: TGCAGTGCTAGAGATCCCCGGCTGCCCTATAATTCACCCCTCCACTTT. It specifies CSARDPRLPYNSPLHF.

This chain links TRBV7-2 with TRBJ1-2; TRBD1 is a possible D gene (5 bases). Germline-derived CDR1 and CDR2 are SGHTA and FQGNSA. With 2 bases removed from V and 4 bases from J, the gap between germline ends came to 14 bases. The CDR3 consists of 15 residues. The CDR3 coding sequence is TGTGCCAGCAGCTTATTGAGAGTAGGGGCCTATGGCTACACCTTC. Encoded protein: CASSLLRVGAYGYTF.

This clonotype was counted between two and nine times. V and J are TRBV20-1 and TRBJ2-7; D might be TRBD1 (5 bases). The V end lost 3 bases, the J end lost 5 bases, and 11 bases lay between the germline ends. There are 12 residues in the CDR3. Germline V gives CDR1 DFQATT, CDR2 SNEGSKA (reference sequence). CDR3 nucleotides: TGCAGTGCTAGCCCAGGGAACGACGAGCAGTACTTC. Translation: CSASPGNDEQYF.

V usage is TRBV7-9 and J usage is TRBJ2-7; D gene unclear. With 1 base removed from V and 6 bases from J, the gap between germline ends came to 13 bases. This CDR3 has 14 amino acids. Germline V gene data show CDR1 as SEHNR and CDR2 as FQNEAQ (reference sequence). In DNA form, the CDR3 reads TGTGCCAGCAGCTTAGAGGGTGCCATCGCCGAGCAGTACTTC. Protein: CASSLEGAIAEQYF.

CDR3 protein: CASSHPRILAGGREQFF. The CDR3 region has the DNA TGTGCCAGCAGCCACCCTCGGATACTAGCGGGGGGGCGAGAGCAGTTCTTC. V usage is TRBV7-2 and J usage is TRBJ2-1, with 13 bases aligning to TRBD2. V lost 5 bases, J lost 10 bases, and 14 bases stayed unmatched. The CDR3 totals 17 residues. Germline CDR1 and CDR2: SGHTA and FQGNSA.

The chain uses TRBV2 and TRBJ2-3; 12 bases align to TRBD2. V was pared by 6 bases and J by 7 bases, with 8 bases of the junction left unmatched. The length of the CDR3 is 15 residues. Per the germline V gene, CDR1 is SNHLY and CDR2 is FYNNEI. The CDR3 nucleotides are TGTGCCAGCAGGATTCTAGCGGGAGGGCCAAATACGCAGTATTTT. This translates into CASRILAGGPNTQYF.

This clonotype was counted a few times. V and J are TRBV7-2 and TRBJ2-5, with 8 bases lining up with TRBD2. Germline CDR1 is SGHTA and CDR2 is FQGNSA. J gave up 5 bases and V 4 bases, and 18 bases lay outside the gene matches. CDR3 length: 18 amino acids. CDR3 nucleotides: TGTGCCAGCAGCTCCGGTCGGGGGGGGAGTGGTGGTAGGGAGACCCAGTACTTC. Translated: CASSSGRGGSGGRETQYF.

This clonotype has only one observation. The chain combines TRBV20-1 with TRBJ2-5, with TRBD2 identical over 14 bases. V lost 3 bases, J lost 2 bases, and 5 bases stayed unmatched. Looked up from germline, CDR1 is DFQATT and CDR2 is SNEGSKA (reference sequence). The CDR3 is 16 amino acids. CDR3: CSASRLAGGLQETQYF. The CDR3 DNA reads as TGCAGTGCTAGTCGACTAGCGGGAGGGCTTCAAGAGACCCAGTACTTC.